There are many counts of the clone carrying this TCR beta chain. Time point: newly diagnosed GD, antithyroid drugs for less than 3 months. After RNA was extracted from PBMCs, the TCR library was made from it. Germline lookup yields CDR1 SEHNR and CDR2 FQNEAQ (reference sequence). The CDR3 is 17 amino acids. V was pared by 4 bases and J by 4 bases, with 20 bases between. According to the study, TCR beta libraries were built with iRepertoire HTBI primers and CDR3-region Arm-PCR. In the authors' workflow: Across the samples, identification revealed roughly 56 TRBV and 12 to 15 TRBJ segments. TCRdb re-called the multiplex PCR reads with MiXCR, one entry per CDR3 protein. These V and J calls are TCRdb output, not the study's own analysis. This sample has hundreds of thousands of distinct CDR3 sequences; under 20% occur once, and the top ten carry around 18%. These data originate in a study of regulatory T cells in long-lasting Graves disease.

These records were also assigned to another study, of T cells in Graves' hyperthyroidism and ophthalmopathy. As reported in that work: The hyperthyroidism was newly diagnosed and had lasted under 2 months; the patients were aged 18 to 65. Those patients with uncontrolled infection, other autoimmune disease, pregnancy or lactation were excluded. Diagnostic decisions used clinical symptoms, serum thyroxine and TRAb, thyroid ultrasound and orbital computed tomography.

The source was peripheral blood mononuclear cells (PBMCs), collected at new diagnosis, from a patient treated with antithyroid drugs. This TCR was sampled from a woman aged 30 to 39 with Graves disease. The rearrangement links TRBV7-9 to TRBJ2-1, with D tentatively TRBD2 (5 bases). CDR3 DNA: TGTGCCAGCAGCTCCACCCTTGCGAGGGCGTCTTACAATGAGCAGTTCTTC. This gives the protein CASSSTLARASYNEQFF.